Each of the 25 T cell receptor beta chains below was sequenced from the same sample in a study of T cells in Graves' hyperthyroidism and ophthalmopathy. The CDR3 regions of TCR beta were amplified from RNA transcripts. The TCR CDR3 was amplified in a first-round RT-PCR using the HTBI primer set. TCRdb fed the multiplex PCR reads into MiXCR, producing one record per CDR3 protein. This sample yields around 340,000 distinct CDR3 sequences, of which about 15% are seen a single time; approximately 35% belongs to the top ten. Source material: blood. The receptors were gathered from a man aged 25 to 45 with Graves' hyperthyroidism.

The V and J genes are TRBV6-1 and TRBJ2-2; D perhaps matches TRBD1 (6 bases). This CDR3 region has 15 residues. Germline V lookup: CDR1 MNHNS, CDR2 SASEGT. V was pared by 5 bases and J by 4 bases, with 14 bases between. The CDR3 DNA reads TGTGCCAGCAGTACAGGGCAGGGGAGCACCGGGGAGCTGTTTTTT. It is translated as CASSTGQGSTGELFF.

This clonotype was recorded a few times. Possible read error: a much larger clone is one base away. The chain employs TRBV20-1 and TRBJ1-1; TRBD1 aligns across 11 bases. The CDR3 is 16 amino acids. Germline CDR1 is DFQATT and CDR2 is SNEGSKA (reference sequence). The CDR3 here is CGARLAGQGGNTEAFF. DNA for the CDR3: TGCGGTGCTAGACTCGCGGGACAGGGGGGGAACACTGAAGCTTTCTTT.

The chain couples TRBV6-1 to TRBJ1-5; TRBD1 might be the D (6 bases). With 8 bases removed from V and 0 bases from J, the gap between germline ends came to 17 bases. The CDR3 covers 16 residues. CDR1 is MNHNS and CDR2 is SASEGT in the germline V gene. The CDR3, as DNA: TGTGCCAGCGCAAGAACAGGGTTTTATAGCAATCAGCCCCAGCATTTT. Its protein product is CASARTGFYSNQPQHF.

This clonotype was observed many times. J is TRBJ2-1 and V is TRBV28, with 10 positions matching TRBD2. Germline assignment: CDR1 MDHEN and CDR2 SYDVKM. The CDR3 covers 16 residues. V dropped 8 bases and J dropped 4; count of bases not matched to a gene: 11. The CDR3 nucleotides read TGTGCCAGCGGAGGACTAGCGGAGGAGGGGTACAATGAGCAGTTCTTC. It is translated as CASGGLAEEGYNEQFF.

CDR3 protein: CASSYPAAANTGELFF. CDR3 nucleotide sequence: TGTGCCAGCAGTTATCCGGCCGCTGCGAACACCGGGGAGCTGTTTTTT. V is TRBV6-1 and J is TRBJ2-2; D gene ambiguous. Germline CDR1 and CDR2: MNHNS and SASEGT. The CDR3 loop spans 16 amino acids. V shed 5 bases and J shed 0 bases, with 13 bases lying between them.

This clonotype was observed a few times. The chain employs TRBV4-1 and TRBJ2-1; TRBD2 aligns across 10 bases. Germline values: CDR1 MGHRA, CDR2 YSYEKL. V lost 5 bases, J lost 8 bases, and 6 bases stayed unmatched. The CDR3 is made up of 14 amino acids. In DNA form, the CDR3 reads TGCGCCAGCAGCTATAGCGGGAGGCGGGATGAGCAGTTCTTC. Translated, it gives CASSYSGRRDEQFF.

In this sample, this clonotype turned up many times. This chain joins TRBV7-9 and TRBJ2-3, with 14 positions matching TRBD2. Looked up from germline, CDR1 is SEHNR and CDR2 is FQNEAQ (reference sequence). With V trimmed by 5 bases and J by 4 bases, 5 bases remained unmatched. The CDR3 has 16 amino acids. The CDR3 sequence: CASSIGTSGSADTQYF. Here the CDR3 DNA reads TGTGCCAGCAGCATAGGGACTAGCGGGAGCGCAGATACGCAGTATTTT. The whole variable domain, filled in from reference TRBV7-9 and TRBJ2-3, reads DTGVSQNPRHKITKRGQNVTFRCDPISEHNRLYWYRQTLGQGPEFLTYFQNEAQLEKSRLLSDRFSAERPKGSFSTLEIQRTEQGDSAMYLCASSIGTSGSADTQYFGPGTRLTVL.

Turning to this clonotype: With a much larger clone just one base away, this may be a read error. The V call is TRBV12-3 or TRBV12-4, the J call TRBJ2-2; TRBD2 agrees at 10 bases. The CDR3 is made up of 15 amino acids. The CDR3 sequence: CASRSGRSNTGELLF. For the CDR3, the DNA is TGTGCCAGCCGTAGCGGGAGGTCCAACACCGGGGAGCTGCTTTTT.

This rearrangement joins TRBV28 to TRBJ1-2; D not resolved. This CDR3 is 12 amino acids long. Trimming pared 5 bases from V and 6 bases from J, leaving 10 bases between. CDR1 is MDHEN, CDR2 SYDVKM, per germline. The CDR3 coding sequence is TGTGCCAGCAGTGACGGCGGGGATGGCTACACCTTC. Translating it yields CASSDGGDGYTF.

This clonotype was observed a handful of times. The CDR3 loop is CASSYRIAGRTGELFF. In nucleotides, the CDR3 is TGTGCCAGTAGCTACCGAATAGCGGGTCGCACCGGGGAGCTGTTTTTT. The chain couples TRBV19 to TRBJ2-2; 7 nucleotides align to TRBD2. With V trimmed by 6 bases and J by 4 bases, 11 bases remained unmatched. Germline V gene sequence: CDR1 LNHDA, CDR2 SQIVND (reference sequence). The CDR3 sequence is 16 residues long. Complete variable domain (other parts from reference TRBV19 and TRBJ2-2): DGGITQSPKYLFRKEGQNVTLSCEQNLNHDAMYWYRQDPGQGLRLIYYSQIVNDFQKGDIAEGYSVSREKKESFPLTVTSAQKNPTAFYLCASSYRIAGRTGELFFGEGSRLTVL.

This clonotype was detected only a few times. The CDR3 sequence: CASSHAQSPLAGGRNEQFF. CDR3 sequence (DNA): TGCGCCAGCAGCCACGCTCAGAGCCCACTAGCGGGGGGAAGAAATGAGCAGTTCTTC. The chain couples TRBV4-1 to TRBJ2-1; 12 bases match TRBD2. CDR1 and CDR2 from the germline V gene are MGHRA and YSYEKL. This CDR3 has 19 amino acids. With 3 bases clipped from V and 7 bases from J, the junction kept 16 bases outside the gene matches.

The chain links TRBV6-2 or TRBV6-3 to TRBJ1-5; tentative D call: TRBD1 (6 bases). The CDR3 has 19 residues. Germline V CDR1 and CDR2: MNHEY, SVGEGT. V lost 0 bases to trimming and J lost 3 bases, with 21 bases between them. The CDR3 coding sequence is TGTGCCAGCAGTTACTCCCTACAGGGTGGCAGACGCGACAATCAGCCCCAGCATTTT. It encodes CASSYSLQGGRRDNQPQHF.

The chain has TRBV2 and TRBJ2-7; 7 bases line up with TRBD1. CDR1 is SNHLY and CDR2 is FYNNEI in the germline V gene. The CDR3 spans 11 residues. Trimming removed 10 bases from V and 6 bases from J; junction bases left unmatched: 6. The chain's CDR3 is CATGQAGEQYF. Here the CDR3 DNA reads TGTGCCACCGGACAGGCAGGCGAGCAGTACTTC. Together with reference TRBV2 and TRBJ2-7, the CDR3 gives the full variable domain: EPEVTQTPSHQVTQMGQEVILRCVPISNHLYFYWYRQILGQKVEFLVSFYNNEISEKSEIFDDQFSVERPDGSNFTLKIRSTKLEDSAMYFCATGQAGEQYFGPGTRLTVT.

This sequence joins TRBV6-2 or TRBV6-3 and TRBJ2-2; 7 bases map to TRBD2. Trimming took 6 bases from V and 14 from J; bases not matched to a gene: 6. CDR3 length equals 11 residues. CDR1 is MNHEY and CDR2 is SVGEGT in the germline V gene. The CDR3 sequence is CASRGAGKLFF. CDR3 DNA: TGTGCCAGCAGGGGAGCGGGGAAACTGTTTTTT.

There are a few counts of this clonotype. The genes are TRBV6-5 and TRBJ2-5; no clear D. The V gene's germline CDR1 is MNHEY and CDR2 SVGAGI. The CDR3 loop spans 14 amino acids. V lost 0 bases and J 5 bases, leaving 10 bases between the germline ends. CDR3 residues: CASSYSRFEETQYF. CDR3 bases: TGTGCCAGCAGTTACTCTAGGTTTGAGGAGACCCAGTACTTC.

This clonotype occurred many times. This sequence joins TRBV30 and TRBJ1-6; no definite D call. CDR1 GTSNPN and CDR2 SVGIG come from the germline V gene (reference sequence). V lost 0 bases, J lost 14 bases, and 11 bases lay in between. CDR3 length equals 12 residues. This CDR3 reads CAWSVTLKTLHF. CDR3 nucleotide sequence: TGTGCCTGGAGTGTAACCTTAAAGACCCTCCACTTT.

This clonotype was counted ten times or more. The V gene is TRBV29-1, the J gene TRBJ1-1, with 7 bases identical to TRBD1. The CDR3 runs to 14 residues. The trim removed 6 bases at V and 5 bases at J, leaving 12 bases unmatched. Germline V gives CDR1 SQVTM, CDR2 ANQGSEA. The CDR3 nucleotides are TGCAGCGTGGGCCGCAGGGGGAGTATAACTGAAGCTTTCTTT. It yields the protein CSVGRRGSITEAFF.

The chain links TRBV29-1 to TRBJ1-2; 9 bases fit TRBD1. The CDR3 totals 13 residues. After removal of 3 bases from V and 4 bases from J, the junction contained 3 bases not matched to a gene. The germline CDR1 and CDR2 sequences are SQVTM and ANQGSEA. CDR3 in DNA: TGCAGCGTTGACCTGGGACAGGGCTATGGCTACACCTTC. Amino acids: CSVDLGQGYGYTF. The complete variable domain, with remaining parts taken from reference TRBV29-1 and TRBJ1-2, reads SAVISQKPSRDICQRGTSLTIQCQVDSQVTMMFWYRQQPGQSLTLIATANQGSEATYESGFVIDKFPISRPNLTFSTLTVSNMSPEDSSIYLCSVDLGQGYGYTFGSGTRLTVV.

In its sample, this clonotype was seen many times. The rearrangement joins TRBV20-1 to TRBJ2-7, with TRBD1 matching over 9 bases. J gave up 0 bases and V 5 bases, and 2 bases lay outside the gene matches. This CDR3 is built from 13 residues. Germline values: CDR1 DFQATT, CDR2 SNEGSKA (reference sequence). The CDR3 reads CSAADRGSYEQYF. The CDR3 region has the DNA TGCAGTGCTGCGGACAGGGGCTCCTACGAGCAGTACTTC.

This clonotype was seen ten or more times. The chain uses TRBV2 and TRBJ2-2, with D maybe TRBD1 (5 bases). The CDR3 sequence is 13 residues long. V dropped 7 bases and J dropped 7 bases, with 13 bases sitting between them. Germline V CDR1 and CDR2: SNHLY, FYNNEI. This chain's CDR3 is CASTREVVGELFF. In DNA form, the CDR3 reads TGTGCCAGCACCAGGGAAGTGGTCGGGGAGCTGTTTTTT.

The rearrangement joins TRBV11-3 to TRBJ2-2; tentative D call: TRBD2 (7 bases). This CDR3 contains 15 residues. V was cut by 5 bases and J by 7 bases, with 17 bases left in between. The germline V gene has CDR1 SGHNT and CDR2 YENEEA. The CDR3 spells CASSGGGGQNGELFF. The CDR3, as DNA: TGTGCCAGCAGCGGGGGGGGCGGTCAGAACGGGGAGCTGTTTTTT.

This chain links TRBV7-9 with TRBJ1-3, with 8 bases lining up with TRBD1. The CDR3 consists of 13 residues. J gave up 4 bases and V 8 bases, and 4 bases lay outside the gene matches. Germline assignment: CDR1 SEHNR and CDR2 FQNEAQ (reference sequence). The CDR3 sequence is CASRQGRGNTIYF. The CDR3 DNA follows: TGTGCCAGCCGACAGGGGAGAGGAAACACCATATATTTT. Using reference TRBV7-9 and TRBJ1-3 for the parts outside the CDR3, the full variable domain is DTGVSQNPRHKITKRGQNVTFRCDPISEHNRLYWYRQTLGQGPEFLTYFQNEAQLEKSRLLSDRFSAERPKGSFSTLEIQRTEQGDSAMYLCASRQGRGNTIYFGEGSWLTVV.

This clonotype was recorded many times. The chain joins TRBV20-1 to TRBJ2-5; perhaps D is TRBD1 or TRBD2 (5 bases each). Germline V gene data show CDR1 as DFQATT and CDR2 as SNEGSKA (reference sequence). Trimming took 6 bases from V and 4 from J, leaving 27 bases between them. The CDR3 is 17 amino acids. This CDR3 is CSASPGGTSGQGETQYF. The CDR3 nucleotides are TGCAGTGCCTCCCCAGGAGGCACATCAGGGCAGGGAGAGACCCAGTACTTC.

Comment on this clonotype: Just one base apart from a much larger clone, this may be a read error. The CDR3, as DNA: TGCGCCAGCAGCATCGGGACAGGATTCATGAACACTGAAGCTCTCTTT. Encoded protein: CASSIGTGFMNTEALF. The chain is built from TRBV5-1 and TRBJ1-1; 8 positions agree with TRBD1. The germline CDR1 and CDR2 sequences are SGHRS and YFSETQ. CDR3 length: 16 residues. The full variable domain, completed using reference TRBV5-1 and TRBJ1-1, is KAGVTQTPRYLIKTRGQQVTLSCSPISGHRSVSWYQQTPGQGLQFLFEYFSETQRNKGNFPGRFSGRQFSNSRSEMNVSTLELGDSALYLCASSIGTGFMNTEALFGQGTRLTVV.

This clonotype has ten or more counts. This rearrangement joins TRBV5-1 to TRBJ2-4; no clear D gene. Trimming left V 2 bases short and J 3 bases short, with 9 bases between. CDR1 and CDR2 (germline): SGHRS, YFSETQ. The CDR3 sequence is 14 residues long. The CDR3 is CASSFGKDKNIQYF. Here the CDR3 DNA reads TGCGCCAGCAGCTTTGGGAAGGACAAAAACATTCAGTACTTC.